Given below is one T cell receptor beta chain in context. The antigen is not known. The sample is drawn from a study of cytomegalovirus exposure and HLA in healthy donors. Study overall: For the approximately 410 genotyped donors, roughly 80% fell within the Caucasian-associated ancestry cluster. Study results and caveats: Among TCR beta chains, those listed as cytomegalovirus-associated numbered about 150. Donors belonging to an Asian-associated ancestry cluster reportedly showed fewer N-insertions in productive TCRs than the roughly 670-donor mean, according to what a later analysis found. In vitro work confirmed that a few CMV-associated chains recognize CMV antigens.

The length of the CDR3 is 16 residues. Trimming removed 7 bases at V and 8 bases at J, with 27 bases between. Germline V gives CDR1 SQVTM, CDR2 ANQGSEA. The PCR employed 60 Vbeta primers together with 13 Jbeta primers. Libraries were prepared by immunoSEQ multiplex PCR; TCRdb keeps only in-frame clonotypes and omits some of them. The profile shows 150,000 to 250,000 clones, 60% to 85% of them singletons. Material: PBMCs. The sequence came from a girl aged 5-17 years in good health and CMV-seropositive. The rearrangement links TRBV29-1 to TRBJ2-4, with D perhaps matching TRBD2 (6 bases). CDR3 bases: TGCAGCGCGAAAACCGGGACTGCGACCGATCAGGACATTCAGTACTTC. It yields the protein CSAKTGTATDQDIQYF.